These 9 T cell receptor beta chains were all obtained from the same sample, sequenced in a study of spatial heterogeneity in lung cancer (dated by TCRdb to between 2019 and 2020). General conclusions and limits of the study: The tumor nonsynonymous mutation count correlated with the number of expanded intratumoral alpha and beta TCRs.

The method was 5' RACE. The data were produced on a NextSeq 500. In-frame beta chains were kept once TCRdb had trimmed the public reads at Q25 with fastp and called clones with MiXCR. Duplicate CDR3 protein sequences are folded into a single record with the most common DNA and genes. This sample has 9,500 to 12,000 distinct CDR3 sequences in its table, and around 8.3% of those were observed once. Together, the top ten hold approximately 20% of the sample. Antigens for these TCRs are unknown. The time point label corresponds to: sample taken at primary tumor resection. The sample in question was lung tumor tissue, obtained at surgery. All receptors come from a female donor with early-stage non-small cell lung cancer.

This clonotype was observed many times. This beta chain is a stray read from a library made for alpha chains; its abundance is not meaningful. The V and J genes are TRBV3-1 and TRBJ2-3, with 15 bases aligning to TRBD2. The CDR3 sequence is 21 residues long. The ends lost 0 bases at V and 1 base at J; junction bases unmatched: 11. Germline values: CDR1 LGHDT, CDR2 YNNKEL (reference sequence). This chain's CDR3 is CASSQDLGLAGGADGTDTQYF. CDR3 DNA: TGTGCCAGCAGCCAAGATCTCGGACTAGCGGGGGGGGCTGACGGCACAGATACGCAGTATTTT.

This clonotype came up many times. The library was designed around alpha chains, so this beta chain is a stray read whose abundance carries little weight. Written as DNA, the CDR3 is TGTGCCAGCGCCATCCGGGACAGCCAAGAGACCCAGTACTTC. Its translation is CASAIRDSQETQYF. The J gene is TRBJ2-5, the V gene TRBV2; TRBD1 matches at 7 bases. From germline, CDR1 is SNHLY and CDR2 FYNNEI. The CDR3 totals 14 residues. V lost 8 bases and J lost 1; bases outside the gene matches: 7.

This clonotype was counted only a few times. The library was built for alpha chains, so this beta chain is an off-target read and its size means little. The chain carries TRBV10-2 and TRBJ1-5; perhaps TRBD1 as D (5 bases). Germline V lookup: CDR1 WSHSY, CDR2 SAAADI. The CDR3 is 17 residues long. V gave up 4 bases and J gave up 2 bases, with 18 bases separating them. CDR3 bases: TGCGCCAGCAGTGCCCGAGAGGGGATACGGGGCAATCAGCCCCAGCATTTT. It encodes CASSAREGIRGNQPQHF.

This clonotype has ten or more counts. This beta chain slipped into a library made for alpha chains as a stray read, so its size is not meaningful. The chain couples TRBV10-3 to TRBJ1-5; D unresolved. V was shortened by 0 bases and J by 2 bases, with 11 bases between the two germline ends. Germline values: CDR1 ENHRY, CDR2 SYGVKD. The CDR3 covers 16 residues. The CDR3 DNA reads as TGTGCCATCAGTGAGTCGGAACTTACGGGCAATCAGCCCCAGCATTTT. Encoded protein: CAISESELTGNQPQHF.

At least ten counts were recorded for this clonotype. This beta chain is an unintended read in a library built for alpha chains; its size means little. This chain joins TRBV7-9 and TRBJ1-1; D is perhaps TRBD1 (5 bases). Per germline, CDR1 SEHNR and CDR2 FQNEAQ (reference sequence). V was shortened by 1 base and J by 10 bases, with 13 bases between the two germline ends. The CDR3 sequence is 13 residues long. CDR3 in amino acids: CASSLEQGLRAFF. The CDR3, as DNA: TGTGCCAGCAGCTTAGAGCAGGGTTTGAGAGCTTTCTTT.

Of note for this clonotype: With the library built for alpha chains, this beta chain is off target and its frequency is not meaningful. The rearrangement joins TRBV20-1 to TRBJ1-2; the D is unclear. Trimming removed 3 bases at V and 1 base at J, with 9 bases between. The CDR3 loop spans 13 amino acids. CDR1 and CDR2 (germline): DFQATT, SNEGSKA (reference sequence). CDR3 region: CSASLRLNYGYTF. CDR3 coding DNA: TGCAGTGCTAGTTTACGGCTTAACTATGGCTACACCTTC.

The table lists this clonotype with a few counts. A junction boundary mismatches the germline segment, possibly from a read error. The library was designed around alpha chains, so this beta chain is a stray read whose abundance carries little weight. The chain uses TRBV5-1 and TRBJ2-2; D not certain. Germline CDR1 and CDR2: SGHRS and YFSETQ. CDR3 size: 14 residues. The CDR3 protein is CAGSLEPITGELFF. Written as DNA, the CDR3 is TGCGCCGGCAGCTTGGAGCCAATCACCGGGGAGCTGTTTTTT. Full variable domain (outside the CDR3, taken from reference TRBV5-1 and TRBJ2-2): KAGVTQTPRYLIKTRGQQVTLSCSPISGHRSVSWYQQTPGQGLQFLFEYFSETQRNKGNFPGRFSGRQFSNSRSEMNVSTLELGDSALYLCAGSLEPITGELFFGEGSRLTVL.

This clonotype was seen ten or more times. A library made for alpha chains picked up this beta chain off target, so its size means little. The rearrangement uses TRBV4-2 and TRBJ2-2, with 9 bases fitting TRBD2. CDR1 is LGHNA and CDR2 is YNFKEQ in the germline V gene. The CDR3 spans 18 residues. Trimming removed 3 bases from V and 6 bases from J; junction bases left unmatched: 14. The CDR3 loop is CASSHSSPASGESGELFF. The CDR3 DNA sequence: TGTGCCAGCAGCCACTCCTCCCCCGCTAGCGGGGAATCCGGGGAGCTGTTTTTT.

This clonotype has a handful of counts. The library was built for alpha chains, so this beta chain is an off-target read and its size means little. This chain links TRBV5-1 with TRBJ2-3, with D tentatively TRBD2 (6 bases). V was trimmed by 0 bases and J by 2 bases, leaving 16 bases between them. Germline CDR1 reads SGHRS; CDR2 reads YFSETQ. The CDR3 loop spans 17 amino acids. For the CDR3, the DNA is TGCGCCAGCAGCTTGGCGGGAGTAGCGAGGACCACAGATACGCAGTATTTT. Protein: CASSLAGVARTTDTQYF. Filled out from reference TRBV5-1 and TRBJ2-3, the complete variable domain reads KAGVTQTPRYLIKTRGQQVTLSCSPISGHRSVSWYQQTPGQGLQFLFEYFSETQRNKGNFPGRFSGRQFSNSRSEMNVSTLELGDSALYLCASSLAGVARTTDTQYFGPGTRLTVL.